These 24 T cell receptor beta chains share one sample of origin, sequenced in a study of T cells in narcolepsy (dated by TCRdb to 2017 to 2018). Library construction relied on the immunoSEQ multiplex PCR assay. TCRdb took this table from immuneACCESS and kept in-frame rearrangements with V and J called. Such tables lack part of the clones; where checked against another copy, unresolved V genes explain under half of the gap, and the rest is unexplained. The sample table lists 32,000 or so clones, over 70% of them with a count of one. The ten largest clones add up to 3% to 4% of the sample. Sequencing was done on a sample of memory (CD45RA-) CD4+ T cells from blood. The sample's cell subset or site label, decoded: memory T cells sorted ex vivo from peripheral blood. The receptors stem from a human donor in good health.

V is TRBV25-1 and J is TRBJ2-7; D gene uncertain. The CDR3 spans 13 residues. The germline gives CDR1 MGHDK, CDR2 SYGVNS. The V and J ends lost 5 bases and 7 bases respectively, with 15 bases between them. CDR3 in amino acids: CASSWGSKKEQYF. CDR3 bases: TGTGCCAGCAGTTGGGGATCTAAAAAAGAGCAGTACTTC.

This sequence joins TRBV12-5 and TRBJ2-7; 8 bases are a match to TRBD2. The J segment lost 4 bases and the V segment lost 3 bases, leaving 8 bases of the junction unmatched. Germline V CDR1 and CDR2: LGHNT, FRNRAP. This CDR3 has 15 residues. CDR3 protein: CASGLRLATGYEQYF. Written as DNA, the CDR3 is TGTGCTAGTGGTTTACGACTAGCGACGGGGTACGAGCAGTACTTC.

The chain employs TRBV6-1 and TRBJ2-7, with 8 bases lining up with TRBD1. The CDR3 consists of 13 residues. The V gene's germline CDR1 is MNHNS and CDR2 SASEGT. The V gene end was trimmed by 5 bases and the J gene end by 4 bases; junction bases not matched to a gene: 4. Written as DNA, the CDR3 is TGTGCCAGCAGTTCCGGACAGGGTTACGAGCAGTACTTC. It encodes CASSSGQGYEQYF.

Relative to its sample, this clone is medium-sized. V is TRBV6-6 and J is TRBJ1-3, with 12 bases fitting TRBD1. J lost 2 bases, V lost 8 bases, and 7 bases had no gene match. The CDR3 spans 16 residues. Germline assignment: CDR1 MNHNY and CDR2 SVGAGI (reference sequence). The CDR3: CASQTGTGGAGNTIYF. The CDR3 DNA sequence: TGTGCCAGCCAGACCGGGACAGGGGGCGCTGGAAACACCATATATTTT.

This chain connects TRBV20-1 to TRBJ1-4; no reliable D call. Germline assignment: CDR1 DFQATT and CDR2 SNEGSKA (reference sequence). CDR3 length equals 11 residues. V gave up 2 bases and J gave up 7 bases, with 5 bases separating them. CDR3 protein: CSARQGEKLFF. CDR3 nucleotides: TGCAGTGCTAGACAAGGTGAAAAACTGTTTTTT.

The rearrangement uses TRBV6-6 and TRBJ2-5; possibly TRBD2 for D (6 bases). The end of the DNA is better explained by TRBJ2-7, so the J call may be wrong. The CDR3 covers 14 residues. Germline V gives CDR1 MNHNY, CDR2 SVGAGI (reference sequence). In DNA form, the CDR3 reads TGTGCCAGCAGGAGCGGGTCGTTACGCTACGAGCAGTACTTC. Its protein is CASRSGSLRYEQYF.

This clone was detected once. The V and J genes are TRBV5-6 and TRBJ2-2; no firm D call. V was shortened by 0 bases and J by 0 bases, with 12 bases between the two germline ends. Per the germline V gene, CDR1 is SGHDT and CDR2 is YYEEEE. CDR3 length: 17 residues. The CDR3 region is CASSLGLSSSNTGELFF. The CDR3 DNA follows: TGTGCCAGCAGCTTGGGACTTAGTTCTTCGAACACCGGGGAGCTGTTTTTT.

This chain uses TRBV6-1 with TRBJ1-2; 8 bases map to TRBD1. This CDR3 is built from 14 residues. Germline CDR1 reads MNHNS; CDR2 reads SASEGT. With V trimmed by 7 bases and J by 4 bases, 8 bases remained unmatched. In DNA form, the CDR3 reads TGTGCCAGCACCCCGGGACAGGCCTTCTATGGCTACACCTTC. This sequence encodes CASTPGQAFYGYTF.

On this clone: This CDR3 is also generated by other DNA sequences in the sample. This chain links TRBV5-1 with TRBJ2-7; 8 bases map to TRBD2. CDR1 SGHRS and CDR2 YFSETQ come from the germline V gene. The CDR3 contains 14 residues. The junction had 2 bases not matched to a gene; V was cut back by 0 bases and J by 3 bases. CDR3 protein: CASSLAGTSYEQYF. The CDR3 DNA reads TGCGCCAGCAGCTTGGCCGGGACTAGCTACGAGCAGTACTTC.

This chain uses TRBV30 with TRBJ1-3, with D hard to call. CDR1 is GTSNPN and CDR2 is SVGIG in the germline V gene (reference sequence). The CDR3 covers 15 residues. V dropped 0 bases and J dropped 0 bases, with 9 bases sitting between them. The CDR3 nucleotides are TGTGCCTGGAGTGTACCTGGGCCCTCTGGAAACACCATATATTTT. Protein: CAWSVPGPSGNTIYF. Full variable domain (outside the CDR3, taken from reference TRBV30 and TRBJ1-3): SQTIHQWPATLVQPVGSPLSLECTVEGTSNPNLYWYRQAAGRGLQLLFYSVGIGQISSEVPQNLSASRPQDRQFILSSKKLLLSDSGFYLCAWSVPGPSGNTIYFGEGSWLTVV.

The chain uses TRBV6-6 and TRBJ2-6; no firm D call. The CDR3 totals 16 residues. Germline values: CDR1 MNHNY, CDR2 SVGAGI (reference sequence). The V gene lost 0 bases and the J gene lost 0 bases, with 6 bases spanning the gap. In DNA form, the CDR3 reads TGTGCCAGCAGTTACTCCCCATACTCTGGGGCCAACGTCCTGACTTTC. Translation gives CASSYSPYSGANVLTF.

This sequence joins TRBV11-3 and TRBJ1-4; possible D gene TRBD1, 5 bases. CDR1 and CDR2 (germline): SGHNT, YENEEA. Trimming pared 6 bases from V and 4 bases from J, leaving 15 bases between. The CDR3 is made up of 15 amino acids. CDR3 in amino acids: CASRRGTTDNEKLFF. The CDR3 nucleotides read TGTGCCAGCAGGCGTGGGACTACTGATAATGAAAAACTGTTTTTT.

This clone has only a few counts. V and J are TRBV9 and TRBJ2-5; TRBD1 aligns across 8 bases. CDR3 length equals 15 residues. Germline values: CDR1 SGDLS, CDR2 YYNGEE. J gave up 4 bases and V 4 bases, and 9 bases lay outside the gene matches. CDR3 sequence reads: CASSRQTGGLETQYF. The CDR3 bases are TGTGCCAGCAGCCGCCAAACAGGGGGTTTAGAGACCCAGTACTTC.

This clone showed up just once. V and J are TRBV27 and TRBJ2-4, with 7 bases aligning to TRBD2. The CDR3 is 16 residues long. Germline CDR1 MNHEY, CDR2 SMNVEV (reference sequence). The J segment lost 0 bases and the V segment lost 3 bases, leaving 5 bases of the junction unmatched. The CDR3 loop is CASSLGGTVAKNIQYF. The CDR3 region has the DNA TGTGCCAGCAGTTTGGGGGGGACGGTAGCCAAAAACATTCAGTACTTC.

This sequence joins TRBV11-2 and TRBJ2-2; D is tentatively TRBD1 or TRBD2 (6 bases each). The germline gives CDR1 SGHAT, CDR2 FQNNGV. V lost 0 bases and J lost 5, with 16 bases in between. The CDR3 spans 17 residues. Here the CDR3 DNA reads TGTGCCAGCAGCTTAGAAGGGGGGCCGGGAAGGACCGGGGAGCTGTTTTTT. Translating it yields CASSLEGGPGRTGELFF.

J is TRBJ2-1 and V is TRBV6-6, with 9 positions matching TRBD2. The CDR3 has 16 residues. Germline values: CDR1 MNHNY, CDR2 SVGAGI (reference sequence). Trimming cost V 5 bases and J 2 bases; bases outside gene matches: 7. CDR3 DNA sequence: TGTGCCAGCAGTCAATTAGCGGGAGTGACCTACAATGAGCAGTTCTTC. As protein: CASSQLAGVTYNEQFF.

The genes are TRBV7-2 and TRBJ1-4; D gene unclear. The V gene's germline CDR1 is SGHTA and CDR2 FQGNSA. The length of the CDR3 is 16 residues. V shed 2 bases and J shed 3 bases, with 13 bases lying between them. DNA for the CDR3: TGTGCCAGCAGCTTATTATGGGGTCTGGCTAATGAAAAACTGTTTTTT. It is translated as CASSLLWGLANEKLFF. Full variable domain (rest looked up from reference TRBV7-2 and TRBJ1-4): GAGVSQSPSNKVTEKGKDVELRCDPISGHTALYWYRQSLGQGLEFLIYFQGNSAPDKSGLPSDRFSAERTGGSVSTLTIQRTQQEDSAVYLCASSLLWGLANEKLFFGSGTQLSVL.

The V gene is TRBV20-1, the J gene TRBJ1-1; no definite D call. The CDR3 runs 11 residues. The germline V gene encodes CDR1 DFQATT and CDR2 SNEGSKA (reference sequence). Trimming left V 4 bases short and J 8 bases short, with 11 bases between. The CDR3 DNA follows: TGCAGTGCTAAGGACGCCGCCGAAGCTTTCTTT. Residues: CSAKDAAEAFF.

The V call is TRBV5-4, the J call TRBJ2-5; TRBD1 might be the D (5 bases). V was shortened by 1 base and J by 2 bases, with 12 bases between the two germline ends. CDR1 SGHNT and CDR2 YYREEE come from the germline V gene (reference sequence). This CDR3 region has 15 residues. The CDR3 is CASSLSQGLQETQYF. CDR3 in DNA: TGTGCCAGCAGCTTGTCCCAGGGCCTACAAGAGACCCAGTACTTC.

This clone was seen a single time. The J gene is TRBJ1-3, the V gene TRBV29-1, with no clear D. This CDR3 has 13 amino acids. The V end lost 5 bases, the J end lost 0 bases, and 8 bases lay between the germline ends. Germline loops: CDR1 SQVTM, CDR2 ANQGSEA. CDR3 coding DNA: TGCAGCGTTTTACAGATCTCTGGAAACACCATATATTTT. Protein: CSVLQISGNTIYF. The full variable domain, its missing parts supplied by reference TRBV29-1 and TRBJ1-3, is SAVISQKPSRDICQRGTSLTIQCQVDSQVTMMFWYRQQPGQSLTLIATANQGSEATYESGFVIDKFPISRPNLTFSTLTVSNMSPEDSSIYLCSVLQISGNTIYFGEGSWLTVV.

The CDR3 nucleotides read TGTGCCAGCAGCCTCCCCCGGACAGGGGTAAACTATGGCTACACCTTC. Translating it yields CASSLPRTGVNYGYTF. The chain has TRBV13 and TRBJ1-2, with 9 bases aligning to TRBD1. V was pared by 5 bases and J by 2 bases, with 9 bases of the junction left unmatched. The CDR3 is 16 amino acids. Germline CDR1 PRHDT, CDR2 FYEKMQ (reference sequence).

In the case of this clone: Other nucleotide sequences in the sample specify the same CDR3. The CDR3 coding sequence is TGCAGCGTCGGGTCCCAAAATCAGCCCCAGCATTTT. It yields the protein CSVGSQNQPQHF. The rearrangement uses TRBV29-1 and TRBJ1-5; no reliable D call. Germline V gene sequence: CDR1 SQVTM, CDR2 ANQGSEA. V shed 6 bases and J shed 4 bases, with 10 bases lying between them. The CDR3 has 12 amino acids.

The J gene is TRBJ2-7, the V gene TRBV9, with D maybe TRBD2 (5 bases). This CDR3 is 14 amino acids long. Germline V gene sequence: CDR1 SGDLS, CDR2 YYNGEE. V dropped 4 bases and J dropped 0 bases, with 11 bases sitting between them. CDR3 DNA sequence: TGTGCCAGCAGCAGACGGGGAACCTCCTACGAGCAGTACTTC. This gives the protein CASSRRGTSYEQYF.

The rearrangement uses TRBV10-3 and TRBJ1-2; D unresolved. The CDR3 runs to 11 residues. The V gene's germline CDR1 is ENHRY and CDR2 SYGVKD. V was trimmed by 8 bases and J by 2 bases, leaving 6 bases between them. The CDR3 nucleotides read TGTGCCATCTTTGGGAACTATGGCTACACCTTC. It translates to CAIFGNYGYTF.